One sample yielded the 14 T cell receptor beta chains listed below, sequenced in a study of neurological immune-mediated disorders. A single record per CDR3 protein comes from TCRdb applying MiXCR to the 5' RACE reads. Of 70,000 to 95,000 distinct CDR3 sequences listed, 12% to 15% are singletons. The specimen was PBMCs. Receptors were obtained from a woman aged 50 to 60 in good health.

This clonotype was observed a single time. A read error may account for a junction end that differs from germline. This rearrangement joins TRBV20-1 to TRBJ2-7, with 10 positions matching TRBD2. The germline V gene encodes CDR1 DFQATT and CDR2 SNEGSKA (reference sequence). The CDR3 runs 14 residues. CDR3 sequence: CSAREGLAWYDQYF. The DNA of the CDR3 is TGCAGTGCTAGAGAGGGACTAGCGTGGTACGATCAGTACTTC.

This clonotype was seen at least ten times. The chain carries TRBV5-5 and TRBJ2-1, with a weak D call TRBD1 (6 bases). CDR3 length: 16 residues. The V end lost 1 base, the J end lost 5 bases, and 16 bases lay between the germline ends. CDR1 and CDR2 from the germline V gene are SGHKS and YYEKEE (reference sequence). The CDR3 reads CASSLTARGENNEQFF. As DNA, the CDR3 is TGTGCCAGCAGCTTGACAGCCAGGGGCGAAAACAATGAGCAGTTCTTC.

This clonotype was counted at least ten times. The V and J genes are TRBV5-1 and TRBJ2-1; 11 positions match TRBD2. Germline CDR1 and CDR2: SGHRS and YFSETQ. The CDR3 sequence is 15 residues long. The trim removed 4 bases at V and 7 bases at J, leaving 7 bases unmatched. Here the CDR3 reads CASSSTSGSRNEQFF. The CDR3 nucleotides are TGCGCCAGCAGCAGTACTAGCGGGAGTAGGAATGAGCAGTTCTTC.

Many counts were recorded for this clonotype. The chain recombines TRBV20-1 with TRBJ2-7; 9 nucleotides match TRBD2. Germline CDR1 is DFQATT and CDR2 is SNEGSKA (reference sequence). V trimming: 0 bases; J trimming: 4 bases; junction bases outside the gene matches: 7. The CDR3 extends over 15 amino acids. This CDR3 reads CSARDPAGGRYEQYF. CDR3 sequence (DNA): TGCAGTGCTAGAGATCCGGCGGGAGGGCGATACGAGCAGTACTTC.

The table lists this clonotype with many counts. In nucleotides, the CDR3 is TGTGCCAGCAGTCTACCTCGGACTAGCGGGAGCCCTTTAGGGAATGAGCAGTTCTTC. Residues: CASSLPRTSGSPLGNEQFF. The J gene is TRBJ2-1, the V gene TRBV28; TRBD2 aligns across 13 bases. Germline V CDR1 and CDR2: MDHEN, SYDVKM. The CDR3 runs to 19 residues. Losses at the gene ends were 5 bases for V and 7 bases for J; bases not matched to a gene: 17. The complete variable domain, with remaining parts taken from reference TRBV28 and TRBJ2-1, reads DVKVTQSSRYLVKRTGEKVFLECVQDMDHENMFWYRQDPGLGLRLIYFSYDVKMKEKGDIPEGYSVSREKKERFSLILESASTNQTSMYLCASSLPRTSGSPLGNEQFFGPGTRLTVL.

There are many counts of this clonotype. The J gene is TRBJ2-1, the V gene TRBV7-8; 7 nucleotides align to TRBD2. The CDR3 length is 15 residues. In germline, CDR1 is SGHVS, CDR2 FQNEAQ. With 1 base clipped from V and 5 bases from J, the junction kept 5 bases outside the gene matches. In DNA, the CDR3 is TGTGCCAGCAGCTTAGAGGCGGGAGCTCACAATGAGCAGTTCTTC. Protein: CASSLEAGAHNEQFF.

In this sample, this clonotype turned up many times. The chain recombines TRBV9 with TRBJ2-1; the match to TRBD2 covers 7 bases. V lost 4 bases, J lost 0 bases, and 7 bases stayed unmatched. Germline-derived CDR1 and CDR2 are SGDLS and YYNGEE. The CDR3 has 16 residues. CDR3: CASSPLSGNSYNEQFF. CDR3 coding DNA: TGTGCCAGCAGCCCACTGAGCGGGAACTCCTACAATGAGCAGTTCTTC.

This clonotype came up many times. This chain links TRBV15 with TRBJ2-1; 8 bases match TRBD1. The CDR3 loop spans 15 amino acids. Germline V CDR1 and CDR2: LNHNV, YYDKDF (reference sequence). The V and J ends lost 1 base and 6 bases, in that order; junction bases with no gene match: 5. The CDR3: CATSRGGQGGNEQFF. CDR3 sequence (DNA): TGTGCCACCAGCAGAGGTGGACAGGGAGGCAATGAGCAGTTCTTC.

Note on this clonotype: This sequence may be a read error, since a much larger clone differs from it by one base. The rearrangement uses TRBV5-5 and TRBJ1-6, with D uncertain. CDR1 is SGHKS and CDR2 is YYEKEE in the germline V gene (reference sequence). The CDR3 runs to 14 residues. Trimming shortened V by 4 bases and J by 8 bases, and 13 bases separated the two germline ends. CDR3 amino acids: CASSTEQFDSPLHF. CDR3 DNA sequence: TGTGCCAGCAGCACGGAACAGTTTGATTCACCCCTCCACTTT. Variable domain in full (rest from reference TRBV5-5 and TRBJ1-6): DAGVTQSPTHLIKTRGQQVTLRCSPISGHKSVSWYQQVLGQGPQFIFQYYEKEERGRGNFPDRFSARQFPNYSSELNVNALLLGDSALYLCASSTEQFDSPLHFGNGTRLTVT.

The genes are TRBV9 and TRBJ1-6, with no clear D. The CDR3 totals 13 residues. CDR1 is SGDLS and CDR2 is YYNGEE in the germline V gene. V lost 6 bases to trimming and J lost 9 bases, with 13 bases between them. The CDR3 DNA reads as TGTGCCAGCACCCGCGAGTTAGGTTCACCCCTCCACTTT. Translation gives CASTRELGSPLHF. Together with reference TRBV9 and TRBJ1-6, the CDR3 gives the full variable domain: DSGVTQTPKHLITATGQRVTLRCSPRSGDLSVYWYQQSLDQGLQFLIQYYNGEERAKGNILERFSAQQFPDLHSELNLSSLELGDSALYFCASTRELGSPLHFGNGTRLTVT.

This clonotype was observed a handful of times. The chain's CDR3 is CASSTGIGLAGAESYNEQFF. The CDR3 region has the DNA TGCGCCAGCAGCACTGGGATTGGACTAGCGGGAGCCGAGTCCTACAATGAGCAGTTCTTC. This rearrangement joins TRBV5-1 to TRBJ2-1; 13 nucleotides match TRBD2. The ends lost 4 bases at V and 1 base at J; junction bases unmatched: 14. Germline V gene sequence: CDR1 SGHRS, CDR2 YFSETQ. CDR3 length: 20 amino acids.

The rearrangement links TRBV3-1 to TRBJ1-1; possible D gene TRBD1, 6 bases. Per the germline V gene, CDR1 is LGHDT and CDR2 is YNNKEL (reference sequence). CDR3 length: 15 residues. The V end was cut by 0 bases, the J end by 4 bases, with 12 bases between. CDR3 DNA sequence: TGTGCCAGCAGCCAAGAGGGTTGGGGGCGCACTGAAGCTTTCTTT. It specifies CASSQEGWGRTEAFF.

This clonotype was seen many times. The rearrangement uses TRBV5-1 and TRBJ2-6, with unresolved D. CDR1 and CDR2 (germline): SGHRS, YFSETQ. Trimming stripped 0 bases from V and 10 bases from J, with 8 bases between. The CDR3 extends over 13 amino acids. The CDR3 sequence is CASSLDGGNVLTF. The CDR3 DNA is TGCGCCAGCAGCTTGGACGGTGGTAACGTCCTGACTTTC.

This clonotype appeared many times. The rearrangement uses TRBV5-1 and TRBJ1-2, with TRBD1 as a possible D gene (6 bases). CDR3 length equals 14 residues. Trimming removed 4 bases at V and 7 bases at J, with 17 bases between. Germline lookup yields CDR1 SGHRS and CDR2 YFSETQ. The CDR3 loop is CASSLMRGVSGYTF. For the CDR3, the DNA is TGCGCCAGCAGCCTGATGAGGGGGGTCAGTGGCTACACCTTC.